The next 15 T cell receptor beta chains were all read from a single sample in a study of shared clonotypes between healthy human individuals. Clones were read by immunoSEQ multiplex PCR, and TCRdb kept only the in-frame ones, dropping some. Among around 1.4 million clones listed, approximately 98.5% were seen once. Sample: naive CD4+ T cells sorted from blood. Specified subset: CD45RA+ positively selected. These receptors came from a man in his thirties or forties in good health.

Concerning this clone: This specimen includes other DNA sequences encoding the same CDR3. The rearrangement uses TRBV28 and TRBJ2-7, with TRBD2 matching 8 bases. The CDR3 length is 12 residues. V lost 6 bases, J lost 3 bases, and 1 base stayed unmatched. CDR1 and CDR2 (germline): MDHEN, SYDVKM. The CDR3 reads CASRRGVYEQYF. The CDR3 nucleotides are TGTGCCAGCAGGCGGGGGGTCTACGAGCAGTACTTC. Supplemented by reference TRBV28 and TRBJ2-7, the full variable domain reads DVKVTQSSRYLVKRTGEKVFLECVQDMDHENMFWYRQDPGLGLRLIYFSYDVKMKEKGDIPEGYSVSREKKERFSLILESASTNQTSMYLCASRRGVYEQYFGPGTRLTVT.

The chain has TRBV5-1 and TRBJ2-1; D is possibly TRBD1 (6 bases). Trimming took 3 bases from V and 6 from J, leaving 13 bases between them. The length of the CDR3 is 14 residues. CDR1 is SGHRS, CDR2 YFSETQ, per germline. In nucleotides, the CDR3 is TGCGCCAGCAGCTGGGGGTTACAGGGCAATGAGCAGTTCTTC. This sequence encodes CASSWGLQGNEQFF.

This CDR3 is CASSLAFGTTGELFF. The DNA of the CDR3 is TGTGCCAGCAGCTTAGCGTTTGGGACCACCGGGGAGCTGTTTTTT. The chain combines TRBV7-2 with TRBJ2-2; TRBD1 or TRBD2 may be the D gene (5 bases each). Deletions cut 0 bases from V and 4 bases from J, with 9 bases between. The germline V gene has CDR1 SGHTA and CDR2 FQGNSA. CDR3 length equals 15 residues.

This chain links TRBV2 with TRBJ1-1; no firm D call. There are 14 residues in the CDR3. The V end lost 8 bases, the J end lost 2 bases, and 15 bases lay between the germline ends. In germline, CDR1 is SNHLY, CDR2 FYNNEI. The CDR3 DNA reads as TGTGCCAGCGGGGAGACGGGATTAAACACTGAAGCTTTCTTT. It is translated as CASGETGLNTEAFF.

Details on this clone: The sample has other DNA sequences that encode this CDR3 too. The V gene is TRBV18, the J gene TRBJ1-2, with D possibly matching TRBD1 (5 bases). V lost 1 base and J 8 bases, leaving 14 bases between the germline ends. Germline CDR1 reads KGHSH; CDR2 reads LQKENI. This CDR3 comprises 14 residues. The CDR3 region is CASSPLAGEDGYTF. DNA of the CDR3: TGTGCCAGCTCACCACTTGCGGGGGAAGACGGCTACACCTTC.

The V gene is TRBV5-4, the J gene TRBJ1-4, with 12 bases lining up with TRBD1. CDR1 and CDR2 from the germline V gene are SGHNT and YYREEE (reference sequence). The CDR3 is made up of 14 amino acids. V trimming: 4 bases; J trimming: 7 bases; junction bases outside the gene matches: 2. The CDR3 here is CASSRDRGPEKLFF. CDR3 nucleotides: TGTGCCAGCAGCCGGGACAGGGGGCCTGAAAAACTGTTTTTT.

The chain couples TRBV13 to TRBJ2-7; D tentatively reads TRBD1 or TRBD2 (5 bases each). The CDR3 has 14 residues. Germline V gene data show CDR1 as PRHDT and CDR2 as FYEKMQ (reference sequence). V dropped 0 bases and J dropped 6 bases, with 12 bases sitting between them. The CDR3 sequence: CASSLGPSGSEQYF. The CDR3 DNA follows: TGTGCCAGCAGCTTAGGGCCTTCAGGGAGCGAGCAGTACTTC.

The V and J genes are TRBV2 and TRBJ1-1; D call uncertain. Germline CDR1 and CDR2: SNHLY and FYNNEI. The CDR3 sequence is 14 residues long. The V gene lost 2 bases and the J gene lost 7 bases, with 14 bases spanning the gap. The DNA of the CDR3 is TGTGCCAGCAGTGAACTCCGGCACTCGTTTGAAGCTTTCTTT. Protein sequence: CASSELRHSFEAFF.

The chain joins TRBV5-1 to TRBJ1-3; perhaps TRBD1 as D (5 bases). Trimming stripped 4 bases from V and 3 bases from J, with 20 bases between. There are 17 residues in the CDR3. Germline CDR1 is SGHRS and CDR2 is YFSETQ. DNA for the CDR3: TGCGCCAGCAGCCCCCGAGTTGGGGGGGATTTTGGAAACACCATATATTTT. This encodes CASSPRVGGDFGNTIYF.

The J gene is TRBJ1-1, the V gene TRBV9, with D possibly being TRBD1 (5 bases). This CDR3 spans 14 amino acids. Per the germline V gene, CDR1 is SGDLS and CDR2 is YYNGEE. The V gene lost 4 bases and the J gene lost 7 bases, with 17 bases spanning the gap. CDR3 in amino acids: CASSPRGLMVEAFF. CDR3 nucleotides: TGTGCCAGCAGCCCTCGGGGCCTTATGGTTGAAGCTTTCTTT.

The rearrangement uses TRBV9 and TRBJ2-7; TRBD1 agrees at 8 bases. Germline loops: CDR1 SGDLS, CDR2 YYNGEE. V dropped 0 bases and J dropped 0; count of bases not matched to a gene: 11. The CDR3 spans 18 residues. In DNA form, the CDR3 reads TGTGCCAGCAGCGTAGAGCCACAAGGACAGGGCCACTCCTACGAGCAGTACTTC. It specifies CASSVEPQGQGHSYEQYF.

The chain is built from TRBV14 and TRBJ2-7; 12 nucleotides line up with TRBD1. V shed 4 bases, J shed 0 bases, and the junction held 10 bases outside the gene matches. CDR3 length: 18 amino acids. Looked up from germline, CDR1 is SGHDN and CDR2 is FVKESK. The CDR3 region has the DNA TGTGCCAGCAGCCTCAGGGACAGGGGGCTGCCAGACTCCTACGAGCAGTACTTC. Translating it yields CASSLRDRGLPDSYEQYF. The whole variable domain, filled in from reference TRBV14 and TRBJ2-7, reads EAGVTQFPSHSVIEKGQTVTLRCDPISGHDNLYWYRRVMGKEIKFLLHFVKESKQDESGMPNNRFLAERTGGTYSTLKVQPAELEDSGVYFCASSLRDRGLPDSYEQYFGPGTRLTVT.

This rearrangement joins TRBV7-9 to TRBJ2-7, with 10 positions matching TRBD1. This CDR3 is built from 17 residues. Germline V CDR1 and CDR2: SEHNR, FQNEAQ (reference sequence). V dropped 1 base and J dropped 1; count of bases not matched to a gene: 7. The CDR3 reads CASSLVDWDRGSYEQYF. CDR3 sequence (DNA): TGTGCCAGCAGCTTAGTGGATTGGGACAGGGGATCCTACGAGCAGTACTTC.

Of note for this clone: Other nucleotide sequences in the sample specify the same CDR3. The J gene is TRBJ2-2, the V gene TRBV5-1; a weak D match, TRBD1 (5 bases). The CDR3 has 13 amino acids. Germline CDR1 and CDR2: SGHRS and YFSETQ. V lost 0 bases and J lost 7, with 7 bases in between. DNA of the CDR3: TGCGCCAGCAGCTTGGAAGGGGTCGGGGAGCTGTTTTTT. This encodes CASSLEGVGELFF.

The chain uses TRBV10-3 and TRBJ2-7, with D unresolved. The V and J ends lost 8 bases and 7 bases respectively, with 21 bases between them. The germline gives CDR1 ENHRY, CDR2 SYGVKD. This CDR3 comprises 14 residues. CDR3 sequence: CAIGSQRAPTEQYF. The CDR3 DNA reads as TGTGCCATCGGGTCCCAAAGGGCTCCTACAGAGCAGTACTTC.